The next 23 T cell receptor beta chains were all read from a single sample in a study of Ad26.COV2.S vaccination and SARS-CoV-2 variants. Treatment given: 15 to 20 received Ad26.COV2.S at low or high dose, single or two shots; about 5 received placebo; per-sample allocation not given. Samples were taken on day 63 after the first vaccine or placebo injection. Profiled with immunoSEQ multiplex PCR; TCRdb holds only in-frame clones, not every one. Here the sample spans about 350,000 clones, 88% being singletons. The sample consisted of peripheral blood, taken in a trial of Ad26.COV2.S vaccine versus placebo. These receptors were obtained from a person aged 18-65 years who received the Ad26.COV2.S COVID-19 vaccine or a placebo.

This clone has only one observation. The CDR3: CASSSVRGTDTQYF. The CDR3 DNA reads TGTGCCAGCAGCTCCGTCCGGGGGACAGATACGCAGTATTTT. V usage is TRBV5-6 and J usage is TRBJ2-3, with D possibly being TRBD2 (6 bases). The germline V gene has CDR1 SGHDT and CDR2 YYEEEE. Trimming took off 3 bases at V and 3 bases at J, with 11 bases between the two ends. The CDR3 is 14 residues long. The complete variable domain, with remaining parts taken from reference TRBV5-6 and TRBJ2-3, reads DAGVTQSPTHLIKTRGQQVTLRCSPKSGHDTVSWYQQALGQGPQFIFQYYEEEERQRGNFPDRFSGHQFPNYSSELNVNALLLGDSALYLCASSSVRGTDTQYFGPGTRLTVL.

This clone was detected once. The gene calls are TRBV6-1 and TRBJ1-1, with a tentative D call TRBD1 (5 bases). Trimming stripped 3 bases from V and 4 bases from J, with 15 bases between. The CDR3 extends over 15 amino acids. Looked up from germline, CDR1 is MNHNS and CDR2 is SASEGT. For the CDR3, the DNA is TGTGCCAGCAGTGATCCGCCGGGGCTTAGCACTGAAGCTTTCTTT. Amino acid sequence: CASSDPPGLSTEAFF.

The chain carries TRBV28 and TRBJ2-1, with 13 bases aligning to TRBD2. V lost 3 bases to trimming and J lost 9 bases; unmatched junction nucleotides: 11. CDR1 is MDHEN, CDR2 SYDVKM, per germline. This CDR3 is built from 17 residues. Here the CDR3 reads CASSLYTSGRDSLEQFF. CDR3 sequence (DNA): TGTGCCAGCAGTTTGTATACTAGCGGGAGGGATTCTCTTGAGCAGTTCTTC.

The chain carries TRBV5-6 and TRBJ2-5; 8 bases fit TRBD2. Per germline, CDR1 SGHDT and CDR2 YYEEEE. CDR3 length: 16 amino acids. Trimming cost V 4 bases and J 3 bases; bases outside gene matches: 11. The CDR3 nucleotides read TGTGCCAGCAGCCTATTCAGCGGGCGGGGGGAAGAGACCCAGTACTTC. Encoded protein: CASSLFSGRGEETQYF.

This clone was counted once. The chain recombines TRBV3-1 (or the pseudogene TRBV3-2) with TRBJ2-3; the D gene is possibly TRBD2 (5 bases). The CDR3 runs 15 residues. V lost 5 bases and J lost 2, with 14 bases in between. Germline values: CDR1 LGHDT, CDR2 YNNKEL (reference sequence). CDR3 in amino acids: CASSRSGGYTDTQYF. The DNA for the CDR3 is TGTGCCAGCAGCAGAAGCGGAGGTTACACAGATACGCAGTATTTT.

The chain uses TRBV19 and TRBJ2-3; D gene unclear. CDR3 length: 14 residues. Trimming stripped 5 bases from V and 1 base from J, with 10 bases between. Germline-derived CDR1 and CDR2 are LNHDA and SQIVND (reference sequence). As DNA, the CDR3 is TGTGCCAGTAGTTTGGCCCGACGCACAGATACGCAGTATTTT. It is translated as CASSLARRTDTQYF. The whole variable domain, filled in from reference TRBV19 and TRBJ2-3, reads DGGITQSPKYLFRKEGQNVTLSCEQNLNHDAMYWYRQDPGQGLRLIYYSQIVNDFQKGDIAEGYSVSREKKESFPLTVTSAQKNPTAFYLCASSLARRTDTQYFGPGTRLTVL.

The J gene is TRBJ1-4, the V gene TRBV6-5; TRBD1 agrees at 8 bases. CDR1 and CDR2 (germline): MNHEY, SVGAGI. The CDR3 is made up of 15 amino acids. Losses at the gene ends were 2 bases for V and 8 bases for J; bases not matched to a gene: 7. DNA of the CDR3: TGTGCCAGCAGTTACATCGTGACAGGGGACGAAAAACTGTTTTTT. Translated, it gives CASSYIVTGDEKLFF.

This clone was recorded once. The V and J genes are TRBV6-5 and TRBJ1-1; no definite D call. CDR1 is MNHEY and CDR2 is SVGAGI in the germline V gene. CDR3 length: 11 residues. With 8 bases removed from V and 3 bases from J, the gap between germline ends came to 7 bases. In nucleotides, the CDR3 is TGTGCCAGCCACATCCACACTGAAGCTTTCTTT. Translation gives CASHIHTEAFF.

This rearrangement joins TRBV28 to TRBJ1-2; TRBD1 matches 8 bases. V lost 4 bases to trimming and J lost 7 bases; unmatched junction nucleotides: 14. Germline values: CDR1 MDHEN, CDR2 SYDVKM. The CDR3 is 16 residues long. CDR3 nucleotide sequence: TGTGCCAGCAGTTCTGGACAGGGAAGAATTTCAATTGGCTACACCTTC. Protein: CASSSGQGRISIGYTF.

This sequence joins TRBV6-2 or TRBV6-3 and TRBJ2-2; the D is unclear. Looked up from germline, CDR1 is MNHEY and CDR2 is SVGEGT. Trimming pared 4 bases from V and 1 base from J, leaving 16 bases between. This CDR3 comprises 17 residues. The CDR3: CASSSPSWAVNTGELFF. The CDR3, as DNA: TGTGCCAGCAGTTCCCCTTCGTGGGCTGTGAACACCGGGGAGCTGTTTTTT.

This chain joins TRBV14 and TRBJ1-2, with D uncertain. Trimming left V 1 base short and J 4 bases short, with 7 bases between. CDR1 is SGHDN, CDR2 FVKESK, per germline. The CDR3 length is 13 residues. The CDR3 nucleotides are TGTGCCAGCAGCCAAGTGTGGTTCTATGGCTACACCTTC. Translating it yields CASSQVWFYGYTF.

The V gene is TRBV7-2, the J gene TRBJ1-2; D uncertain. CDR3 size: 12 residues. Trimming removed 5 bases from V and 6 bases from J, with 10 bases in between. CDR1 is SGHTA, CDR2 FQGNSA, per germline. CDR3 DNA sequence: TGTGCCAGCAGCAACCCCGGACATGGCTACACCTTC. This gives the protein CASSNPGHGYTF.

The rearrangement joins TRBV30 to TRBJ1-5, with TRBD1 identical over 11 bases. The J segment lost 0 bases and the V segment lost 0 bases, leaving 7 bases of the junction unmatched. The CDR3 runs to 18 residues. Germline lookup yields CDR1 GTSNPN and CDR2 SVGIG (reference sequence). In DNA form, the CDR3 reads TGTGCCTGGAGTGTATGGGACAGGGGGGCTTATAGCAATCAGCCCCAGCATTTT. Translation: CAWSVWDRGAYSNQPQHF.

The V call is TRBV3-1 (or the pseudogene TRBV3-2), the J call TRBJ2-5; D unresolved. The CDR3 runs to 15 residues. Germline V gives CDR1 LGHDT, CDR2 YNNKEL (reference sequence). The V end lost 4 bases, the J end lost 5 bases, and 17 bases lay between the germline ends. CDR3 DNA sequence: TGTGCCAGCAGCCCCAACCGAGTCTCCGGGGAGACCCAGTACTTC. It specifies CASSPNRVSGETQYF.

The chain uses TRBV27 and TRBJ1-2; D remains unclear. With 3 bases removed from V and 1 base from J, the gap between germline ends came to 12 bases. This CDR3 region has 15 residues. Germline V CDR1 and CDR2: MNHEY, SMNVEV (reference sequence). This CDR3 reads CASSLRSSLNYGYTF. CDR3 bases: TGTGCCAGCAGTTTGAGGTCCAGCCTTAACTATGGCTACACCTTC.

V usage is TRBV6-4 and J usage is TRBJ1-1; D call uncertain. The CDR3 has 13 residues. V shed 8 bases and J shed 1 base, with 11 bases lying between them. In germline, CDR1 is MRHNA, CDR2 SNTAGT. CDR3 nucleotides: TGTGCCAGCGTATTTAGACAGAACACTGAAGCTTTCTTT. This codes for CASVFRQNTEAFF.

The CDR3 reads CASTGLTGELFF. CDR3 DNA: TGTGCCAGTACAGGGTTGACCGGGGAGCTGTTTTTT. The rearrangement joins TRBV12-3 or TRBV12-4 to TRBJ2-2, with D possibly matching TRBD1 (6 bases). V was clipped by 9 bases and J by 5 bases, with 10 bases between them. The CDR3 is 12 amino acids.

The chain couples TRBV6-5 to TRBJ1-1, with 7 bases matching TRBD1. This CDR3 is 15 amino acids long. With V trimmed by 0 bases and J by 1 base, 2 bases remained unmatched. The germline gives CDR1 MNHEY, CDR2 SVGAGI. CDR3 loop: CASSYSGQQNTEAFF. The CDR3 DNA follows: TGTGCCAGCAGTTACTCGGGACAGCAGAACACTGAAGCTTTCTTT.

The genes are TRBV11-3 and TRBJ1-1; the D is unclear. Germline lookup yields CDR1 SGHNT and CDR2 YENEEA. Trimming took off 6 bases at V and 0 bases at J, with 8 bases between the two ends. This CDR3 region has 13 residues. CDR3 in DNA: TGTGCCAGCAGTTCGGGTGTGAACACTGAAGCTTTCTTT. Protein sequence: CASSSGVNTEAFF.

CDR3: CASSGSTWAGTQYF. CDR3 bases: TGTGCCAGCAGTGGGAGTACGTGGGCGGGGACCCAGTACTTC. V and J are TRBV6-2 or TRBV6-3 and TRBJ2-5, with TRBD2 as a possible D gene (5 bases). Between the trimmed V and J ends, which lost 5 bases and 7 bases, there was a span of 17 bases. The length of the CDR3 is 14 residues. CDR1 is MNHEY and CDR2 is SVGEGT in the germline V gene.

CDR3 loop: CASSLEPGTPERGNQPQHF. The CDR3 DNA reads TGTGCCAGCAGCCTAGAACCCGGGACACCCGAACGAGGCAATCAGCCCCAGCATTTT. The rearrangement links TRBV3-1 (or the pseudogene TRBV3-2) to TRBJ1-5, with D possibly TRBD1 on 6 matching bases. The germline V gene has CDR1 LGHDT and CDR2 YNNKEL (reference sequence). This CDR3 spans 19 amino acids. V was trimmed by 4 bases and J by 2 bases, leaving 24 bases between them.

This chain links TRBV12-3 or TRBV12-4 with TRBJ1-2; D is undetermined. There are 12 residues in the CDR3. Trimming took off 2 bases at V and 2 bases at J, with 3 bases between the two ends. CDR3 residues: CASSLQNYGYTF. The CDR3 DNA reads TGTGCCAGCAGTTTACAGAACTATGGCTACACCTTC.

The J gene is TRBJ2-1, the V gene TRBV6-5, with 9 bases that match TRBD2. The CDR3 consists of 14 residues. Germline V gene sequence: CDR1 MNHEY, CDR2 SVGAGI. V lost 6 bases, J lost 5 bases, and 5 bases stayed unmatched. In DNA form, the CDR3 reads TGTGCCAGCAGGGCTAGCGGGACAAACAATGAGCAGTTCTTC. This gives the protein CASRASGTNNEQFF.